Following are 4 T cell receptor beta chains from one sample sequenced in a study of blood T cells in healthy people across ages. Through a sample-barcoded 5' primer and a J-beta primer mix, a second PCR was run for 7 to 11 cycles. MiXCR, run by TCRdb on the 5' RACE reads, gives a single entry per CDR3 protein. The sample holds hundreds of thousands of distinct CDR3 sequences, around 45% seen once. The sample consisted of blood. These receptor sequences come from a man between 60 and 75 years old in good health.

Only one count was recorded for this clonotype. The chain joins TRBV9 to TRBJ2-1; D perhaps matches TRBD2 (6 bases). Germline CDR1 is SGDLS and CDR2 is YYNGEE. The CDR3 consists of 14 residues. The V and J ends lost 0 bases and 6 bases respectively, with 10 bases between them. CDR3 DNA sequence: TGTGCCAGCAGCGTAGGTTTGGGGGGCAATGAGCAGTTCTTC. This codes for CASSVGLGGNEQFF.

J is TRBJ2-5 and V is TRBV6-1, with D possibly TRBD2 on 6 matching bases. The ends were cut back, 3 bases at V and 2 bases at J, with 10 bases in the middle. Germline-derived CDR1 and CDR2 are MNHNS and SASEGT. This CDR3 comprises 14 residues. The CDR3, as DNA: TGTGCCAGCAGTGAGTACAGCGGGCAAGAGACCCAGTACTTC. Translated, it gives CASSEYSGQETQYF.

CDR3 sequence: CASSFGQLTDTQYF. The CDR3 DNA sequence: TGTGCCAGCAGTTTCGGTCAGTTAACAGATACGCAGTATTTT. V is TRBV27 and J is TRBJ2-3; D gene uncertain. The CDR3 is 14 amino acids. The germline V and J ends were trimmed by 3 bases and 3 bases, with 10 bases remaining between them. Germline CDR1 is MNHEY and CDR2 is SMNVEV (reference sequence).

V gene TRBV6-6 combines with J gene TRBJ2-2; D tentatively fits TRBD1 or TRBD2 (6 bases each). V lost 2 bases and J lost 15, with 16 bases in between. Germline CDR1 and CDR2: MNHNY and SVGAGI (reference sequence). The CDR3 runs 13 residues. Written as DNA, the CDR3 is TGTGCCAGCAGTTACCAGGAGGGCAGGGGTTTGTTTTTT. Its translation is CASSYQEGRGLFF.